This T cell receptor (beta chain) was identified in a study of blood T cell repertoires in COVID-19. Study-level background: COVID-19 samples, acute and convalescent, were from the United States, Italy and Spain.

Germline V CDR1 and CDR2: MDHEN, SYDVKM. This CDR3 is 11 amino acids long. With 3 bases removed from V and 12 bases from J, the gap between germline ends came to 9 bases. This table comes from immunoSEQ multiplex PCR, and its TCRdb copy is limited to in-frame clones, with some not included. The table shows fewer than 350,000 clones, with approximately 81% occurring only once. Residents of about two dozen US areas, aged roughly 18 to 89 years, made up the participants. Membership in each cohort depended on participant-reported clinical history. This clone occurred once. What was sequenced was PBMCs or T cells enriched from blood (not recorded which). The rearrangement joins TRBV28 to TRBJ2-1; D remains unclear. This receptor was taken from a woman in her thirties who had been exposed to COVID-19. The chain's CDR3 is CASSFEVGQFF. The CDR3 bases are TGTGCCAGCAGTTTCGAGGTGGGGCAGTTCTTC. Full variable domain (missing parts from reference TRBV28 and TRBJ2-1): DVKVTQSSRYLVKRTGEKVFLECVQDMDHENMFWYRQDPGLGLRLIYFSYDVKMKEKGDIPEGYSVSREKKERFSLILESASTNQTSMYLCASSFEVGQFFGPGTRLTVL.